The text below deals with one T cell receptor (beta chain). Germline loops: CDR1 SGHRS, CDR2 YFSETQ. The CDR3 covers 16 residues. Unmatched junction bases numbered 5, after V lost 0 bases and J lost 0 bases. This sample is drawn from a study of blood T cell repertoires in COVID-19. Turning to the study itself: Researchers got acute and convalescent COVID-19 samples from the United States, Italy and Spain. PBMCs, B-cell-depleted T cells, or T cells provided the cDNA or gDNA that made up the material.

In the study's own analysis: Reference gene primer amplification gave estimated nucleated cell counts. Measured with immunoSEQ multiplex PCR; TCRdb has only the in-frame clones, and not every one. That table supplies the V and J calls and clone size; D and trimming were determined from the DNA. The sample lists roughly 87,000 clones; around 85% were seen once. The chain joins TRBV5-1 to TRBJ2-5; 7 bases fit TRBD1. This receptor was obtained from a woman aged 55-75 years with acute or convalescent COVID-19. The sequencing sample was made of peripheral blood. CDR3 bases: TGCGCCAGCAGCTTGGGTGGACAGGCGAACCAAGAGACCCAGTACTTC. This translates into CASSLGGQANQETQYF.